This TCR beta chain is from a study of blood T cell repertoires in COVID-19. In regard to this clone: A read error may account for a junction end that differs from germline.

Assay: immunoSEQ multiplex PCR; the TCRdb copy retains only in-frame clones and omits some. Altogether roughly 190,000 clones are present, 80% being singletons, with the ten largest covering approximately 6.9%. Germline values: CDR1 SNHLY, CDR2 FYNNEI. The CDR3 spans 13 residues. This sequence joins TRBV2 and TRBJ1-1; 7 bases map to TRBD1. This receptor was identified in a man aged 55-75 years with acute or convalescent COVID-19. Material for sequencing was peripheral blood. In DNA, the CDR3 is TGTACCAGCAAGGAGGACAGGCGAACTGAAGCTTTCTTT. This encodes CTSKEDRRTEAFF.